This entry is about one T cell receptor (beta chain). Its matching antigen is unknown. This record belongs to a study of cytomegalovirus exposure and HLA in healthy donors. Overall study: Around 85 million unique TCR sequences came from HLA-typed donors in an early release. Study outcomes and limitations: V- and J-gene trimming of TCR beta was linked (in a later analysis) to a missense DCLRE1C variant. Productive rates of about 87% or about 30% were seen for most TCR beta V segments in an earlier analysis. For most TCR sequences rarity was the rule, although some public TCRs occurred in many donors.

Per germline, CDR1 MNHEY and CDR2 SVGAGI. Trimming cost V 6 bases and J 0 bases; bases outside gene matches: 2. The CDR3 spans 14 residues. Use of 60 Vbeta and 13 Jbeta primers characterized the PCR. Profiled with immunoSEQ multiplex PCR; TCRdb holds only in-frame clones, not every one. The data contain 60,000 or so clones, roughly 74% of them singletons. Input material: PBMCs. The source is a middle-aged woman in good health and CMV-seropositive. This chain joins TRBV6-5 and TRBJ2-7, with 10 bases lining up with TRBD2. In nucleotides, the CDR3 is TGTGCCAGCAGGTCTAGCGGGAGCTCCTACGAGCAGTACTTC. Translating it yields CASRSSGSSYEQYF.